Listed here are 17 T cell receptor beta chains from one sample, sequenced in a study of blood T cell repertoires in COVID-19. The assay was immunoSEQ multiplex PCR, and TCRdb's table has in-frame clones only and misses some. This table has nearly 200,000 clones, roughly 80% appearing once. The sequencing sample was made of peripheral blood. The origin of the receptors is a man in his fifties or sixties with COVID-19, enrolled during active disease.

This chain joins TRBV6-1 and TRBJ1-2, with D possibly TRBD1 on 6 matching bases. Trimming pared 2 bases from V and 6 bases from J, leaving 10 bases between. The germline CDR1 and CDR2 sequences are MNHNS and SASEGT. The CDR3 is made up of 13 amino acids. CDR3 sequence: CASSEITGNGYTF. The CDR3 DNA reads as TGTGCCAGCAGTGAAATCACAGGGAATGGCTACACCTTC.

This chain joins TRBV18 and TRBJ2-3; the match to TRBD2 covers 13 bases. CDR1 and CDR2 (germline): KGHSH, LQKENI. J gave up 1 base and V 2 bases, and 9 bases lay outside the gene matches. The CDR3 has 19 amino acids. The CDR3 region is CASSPALAGGTHGTDTQYF. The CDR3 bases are TGTGCCAGCTCACCAGCACTAGCGGGAGGGACCCATGGCACAGATACGCAGTATTTT.

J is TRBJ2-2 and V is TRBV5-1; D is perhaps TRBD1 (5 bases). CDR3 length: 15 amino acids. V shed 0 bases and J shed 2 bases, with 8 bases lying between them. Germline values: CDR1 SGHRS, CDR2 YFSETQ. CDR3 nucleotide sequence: TGCGCCAGCAGCTTGGGACAGATAAACACCGGGGAGCTGTTTTTT. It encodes CASSLGQINTGELFF.

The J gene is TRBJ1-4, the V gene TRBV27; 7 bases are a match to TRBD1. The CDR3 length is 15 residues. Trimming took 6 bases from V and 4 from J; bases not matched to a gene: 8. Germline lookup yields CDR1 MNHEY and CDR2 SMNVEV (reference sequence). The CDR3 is CASSHYRGLNEKLFF. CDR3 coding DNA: TGTGCCAGCAGCCACTACAGGGGCCTTAATGAAAAACTGTTTTTT.

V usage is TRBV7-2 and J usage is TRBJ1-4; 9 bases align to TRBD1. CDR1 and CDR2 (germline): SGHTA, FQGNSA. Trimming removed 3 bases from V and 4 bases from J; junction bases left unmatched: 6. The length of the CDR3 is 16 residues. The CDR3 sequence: CASSFRQGGGNEKLFF. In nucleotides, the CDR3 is TGTGCCAGCAGCTTTCGACAGGGGGGGGGTAATGAAAAACTGTTTTTT.

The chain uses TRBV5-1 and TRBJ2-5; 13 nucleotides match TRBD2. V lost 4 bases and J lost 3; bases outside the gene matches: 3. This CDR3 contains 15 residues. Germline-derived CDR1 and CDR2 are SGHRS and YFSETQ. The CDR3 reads CASSLGLAGEETQYF. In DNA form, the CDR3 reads TGCGCCAGCAGCCTCGGACTAGCGGGAGAAGAGACCCAGTACTTC. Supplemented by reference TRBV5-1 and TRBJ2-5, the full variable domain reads KAGVTQTPRYLIKTRGQQVTLSCSPISGHRSVSWYQQTPGQGLQFLFEYFSETQRNKGNFPGRFSGRQFSNSRSEMNVSTLELGDSALYLCASSLGLAGEETQYFGPGTRLLVL.

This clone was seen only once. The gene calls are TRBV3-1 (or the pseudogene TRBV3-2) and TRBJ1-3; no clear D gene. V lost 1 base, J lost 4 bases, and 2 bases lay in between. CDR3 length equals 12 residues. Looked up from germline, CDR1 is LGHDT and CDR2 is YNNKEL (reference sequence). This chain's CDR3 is CASSQAGNTIYF. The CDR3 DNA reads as TGTGCCAGCAGCCAAGCAGGAAACACCATATATTTT.

Here the CDR3 reads CASSPPGGANTEAFF. The CDR3 bases are TGTGCCAGCTCACCACCCGGGGGGGCGAACACTGAAGCTTTCTTT. The chain links TRBV18 to TRBJ1-1; perhaps TRBD1 as D (6 bases). Germline V gene sequence: CDR1 KGHSH, CDR2 LQKENI. The CDR3 consists of 15 residues. Trimming pared 0 bases from V and 1 base from J, leaving 9 bases between. The full variable domain, with the rest looked up from reference TRBV18 and TRBJ1-1, is NAGVMQNPRHLVRRRGQEARLRCSPMKGHSHVYWYRQLPEEGLKFMVYLQKENIIDESGMPKERFSAEFPKEGPSILRIQQVVRGDSAAYFCASSPPGGANTEAFFGQGTRLTVV.

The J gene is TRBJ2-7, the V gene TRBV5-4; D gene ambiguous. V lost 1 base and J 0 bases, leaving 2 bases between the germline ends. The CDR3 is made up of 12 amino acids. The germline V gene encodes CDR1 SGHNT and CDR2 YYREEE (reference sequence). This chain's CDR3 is CASSLRSYEQYF. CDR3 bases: TGTGCCAGCAGCTTGCGCTCCTACGAGCAGTACTTC.

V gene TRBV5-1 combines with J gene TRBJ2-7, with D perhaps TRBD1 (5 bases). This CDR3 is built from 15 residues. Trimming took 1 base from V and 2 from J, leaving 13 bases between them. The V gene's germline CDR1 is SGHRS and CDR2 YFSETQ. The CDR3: CASSLLPDKAYEQYF. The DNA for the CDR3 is TGCGCCAGCAGCTTGCTTCCGGACAAAGCCTACGAGCAGTACTTC.

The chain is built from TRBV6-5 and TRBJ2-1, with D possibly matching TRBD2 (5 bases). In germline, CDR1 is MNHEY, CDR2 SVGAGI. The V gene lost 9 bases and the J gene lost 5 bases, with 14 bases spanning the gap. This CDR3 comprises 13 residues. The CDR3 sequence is CASKASGDNEQFF. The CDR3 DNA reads TGTGCCAGTAAGGCTTCCGGGGACAATGAGCAGTTCTTC.

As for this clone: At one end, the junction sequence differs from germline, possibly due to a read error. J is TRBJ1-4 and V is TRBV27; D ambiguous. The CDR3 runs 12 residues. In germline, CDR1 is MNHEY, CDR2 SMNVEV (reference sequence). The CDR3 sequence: CASSPGRRKTVF. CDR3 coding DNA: TGTGCCAGCAGTCCGGGGAGGCGAAAAACTGTTTTT.

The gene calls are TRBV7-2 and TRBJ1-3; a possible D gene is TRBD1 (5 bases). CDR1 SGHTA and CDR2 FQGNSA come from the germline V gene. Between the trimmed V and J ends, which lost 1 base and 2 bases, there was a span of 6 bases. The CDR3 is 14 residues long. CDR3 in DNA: TGTGCCAGCAGCTTAGGACAGACTGGAAACACCATATATTTT. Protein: CASSLGQTGNTIYF.

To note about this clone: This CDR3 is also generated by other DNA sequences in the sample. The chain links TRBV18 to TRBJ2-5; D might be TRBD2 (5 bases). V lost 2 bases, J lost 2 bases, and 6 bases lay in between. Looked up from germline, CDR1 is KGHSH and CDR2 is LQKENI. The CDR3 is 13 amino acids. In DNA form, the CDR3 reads TGTGCCAGCTCACCAGGGAGACAAGAGACCCAGTACTTC. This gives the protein CASSPGRQETQYF.

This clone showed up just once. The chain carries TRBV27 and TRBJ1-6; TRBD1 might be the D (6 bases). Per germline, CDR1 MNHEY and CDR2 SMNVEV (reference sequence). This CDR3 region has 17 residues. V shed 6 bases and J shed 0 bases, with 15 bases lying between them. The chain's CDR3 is CASRLFGQSSYNSPLHF. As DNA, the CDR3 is TGTGCCAGCAGGCTATTCGGACAGAGCTCCTATAATTCACCCCTCCACTTT.

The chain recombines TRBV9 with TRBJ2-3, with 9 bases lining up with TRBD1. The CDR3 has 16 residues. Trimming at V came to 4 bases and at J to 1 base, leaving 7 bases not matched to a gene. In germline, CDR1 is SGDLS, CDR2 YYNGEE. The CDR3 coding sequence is TGTGCCAGCAGCAAACAGGGGGCATCGGGCACAGATACGCAGTATTTT. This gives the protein CASSKQGASGTDTQYF.

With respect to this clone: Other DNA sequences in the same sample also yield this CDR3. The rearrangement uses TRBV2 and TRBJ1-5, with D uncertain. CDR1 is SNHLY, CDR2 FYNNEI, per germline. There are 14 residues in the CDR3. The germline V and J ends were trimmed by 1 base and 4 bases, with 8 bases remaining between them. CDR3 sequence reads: CASSEGAGNQPQHF. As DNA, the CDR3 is TGTGCCAGCAGTGAAGGGGCAGGTAATCAGCCCCAGCATTTT.